The 32 T cell receptor beta chains in this list originate from one sample, sequenced in a study of T cell changes during pregnancy in multiple sclerosis. TCRdb keeps only in-frame clones here, not all; method: immunoSEQ multiplex PCR. The sample has approximately 74,000 clones, almost 95% seen once; the top ten hold 2.3%. Sample: peripheral blood, taken before pregnancy. The receptors derive from a female donor with multiple sclerosis, enrolled in a pregnancy study.

The CDR3 DNA follows: TGTGCCAGCAGCGGGCGACTAGCCGACAATGAGCAGTTCTTC. It specifies CASSGRLADNEQFF. The rearrangement links TRBV7-9 to TRBJ2-1, with 7 nucleotides matching TRBD2. The germline gives CDR1 SEHNR, CDR2 FQNEAQ (reference sequence). The CDR3 consists of 14 residues. V was clipped by 5 bases and J by 5 bases; unmatched bases: 6.

This rearrangement joins TRBV5-1 to TRBJ2-7, with D possibly TRBD2 on 5 matching bases. CDR3 length: 15 amino acids. The V gene's germline CDR1 is SGHRS and CDR2 YFSETQ. Trimming took off 0 bases at V and 4 bases at J, with 14 bases between the two ends. The CDR3 loop reads CASSLEPGSGYEQYF. The CDR3 region has the DNA TGCGCCAGCAGCTTGGAGCCGGGTTCGGGGTACGAGCAGTACTTC.

The V gene is TRBV5-1, the J gene TRBJ2-5; a weak D match, TRBD1 (5 bases). The CDR3 spans 14 residues. Germline V gene lookup returns CDR1 SGHRS and CDR2 YFSETQ. Trimming took off 2 bases at V and 2 bases at J, with 10 bases between the two ends. CDR3 nucleotide sequence: TGCGCCAGCAGCTTTGACAGTTTACAAGAGACCCAGTACTTC. This encodes CASSFDSLQETQYF.

The chain has TRBV11-2 and TRBJ2-7, with 7 bases that match TRBD2. This CDR3 comprises 15 residues. J was trimmed by 6 bases and V by 1 base; bases with no gene match: 9. Per germline, CDR1 SGHAT and CDR2 FQNNGV. The CDR3 DNA sequence: TGTGCCAGCAGCTTAGTATCGGGAGGATACGGCGAGCAGTACTTC. This codes for CASSLVSGGYGEQYF.

J is TRBJ2-3 and V is TRBV28; TRBD2 matches 7 bases. Germline-derived CDR1 and CDR2 are MDHEN and SYDVKM. Unmatched junction bases numbered 5, after V lost 2 bases and J lost 0 bases. This CDR3 comprises 16 residues. DNA for the CDR3: TGTGCCAGCAGTTTAGGTCTAGCGGCTAGCACAGATACGCAGTATTTT. It encodes CASSLGLAASTDTQYF.

V and J are TRBV29-1 and TRBJ1-2; a possible D gene is TRBD1 (6 bases). Germline V gene data show CDR1 as SQVTM and CDR2 as ANQGSEA. The CDR3 consists of 14 residues. V lost 1 base and J 6 bases, leaving 15 bases between the germline ends. The DNA for the CDR3 is TGCAGCGTTGAAGGGACAGAGGAATTGGATGGCTACACCTTC. Translated: CSVEGTEELDGYTF.

The rearrangement joins TRBV5-1 to TRBJ2-7; 9 positions match TRBD1. V gave up 4 bases and J gave up 1 base; unmatched junction bases: 6. CDR1 SGHRS and CDR2 YFSETQ come from the germline V gene. CDR3 length equals 15 residues. CDR3 in DNA: TGCGCCAGCAGCGGAGGGGACAGGGTGTCCTACGAGCAGTACTTC. Protein product: CASSGGDRVSYEQYF.

The chain uses TRBV28 and TRBJ1-5; D may be TRBD1 (6 bases). Germline V gene lookup returns CDR1 MDHEN and CDR2 SYDVKM. The CDR3 is 13 amino acids. The V end lost 6 bases, the J end lost 5 bases, and 11 bases lay between the germline ends. The CDR3 reads CASRTGQYQPQHF. The CDR3 bases are TGTGCCAGCAGGACCGGACAGTATCAGCCCCAGCATTTT.

The chain links TRBV5-1 to TRBJ2-1, with D maybe TRBD2 (6 bases). This CDR3 region has 16 residues. The germline V and J ends were trimmed by 4 bases and 0 bases, with 14 bases remaining between them. Germline assignment: CDR1 SGHRS and CDR2 YFSETQ. The CDR3 nucleotides read TGCGCCAGCAGCAGGGGCGGGGCCAGCTCCTACAATGAGCAGTTCTTC. Protein: CASSRGGASSYNEQFF.

This clone has only one observation. The chain uses TRBV18 and TRBJ2-5, with D possibly matching TRBD1 (6 bases). This CDR3 is 13 amino acids long. Germline V lookup: CDR1 KGHSH, CDR2 LQKENI. Between the trimmed V and J ends, which lost 6 bases and 6 bases, there was a span of 14 bases. The CDR3 DNA follows: TGTGCCAGCTCGACTGGGGGCCCCAAGACCCAGTACTTC. Its protein is CASSTGGPKTQYF.

The genes are TRBV11-2 and TRBJ2-7, with D possibly being TRBD2 (6 bases). V lost 5 bases, J lost 0 bases, and 14 bases lay in between. Germline V gives CDR1 SGHAT, CDR2 FQNNGV. The CDR3 sequence is 15 residues long. CDR3 DNA sequence: TGTGCCAGCAGCCTGGGGGAGGACCCCTCCTACGAGCAGTACTTC. It specifies CASSLGEDPSYEQYF.

This clone turned up a few times. The J gene is TRBJ1-1, the V gene TRBV5-1; 7 bases line up with TRBD1. The CDR3 has 15 amino acids. Per the germline V gene, CDR1 is SGHRS and CDR2 is YFSETQ. J was trimmed by 5 bases and V by 1 base; bases with no gene match: 8. The CDR3 here is CASSLTLTGRTEAFF. The CDR3 coding sequence is TGCGCCAGCAGCTTGACCCTGACAGGGCGAACTGAAGCTTTCTTT.

V gene TRBV19 combines with J gene TRBJ1-3; D is unclear. V dropped 7 bases and J dropped 0 bases, with 16 bases sitting between them. The CDR3 extends over 16 amino acids. Germline V gives CDR1 LNHDA, CDR2 SQIVND (reference sequence). Here the CDR3 reads CASTRGGFFSGNTIYF. CDR3 nucleotide sequence: TGTGCCAGTACCAGAGGCGGATTTTTCTCTGGAAACACCATATATTTT.

V is TRBV18 and J is TRBJ1-1; D is undetermined. CDR3 length equals 14 residues. V was clipped by 3 bases and J by 1 base, with 9 bases between them. Germline loops: CDR1 KGHSH, CDR2 LQKENI. The DNA of the CDR3 is TGTGCCAGCTCACCGCTAGGTGGGAACACTGAAGCTTTCTTT. Protein sequence: CASSPLGGNTEAFF.

V is TRBV4-2 and J is TRBJ2-3, with a tentative D call TRBD2 (7 bases). CDR3 length: 17 amino acids. Trimming left V 0 bases short and J 4 bases short, with 17 bases between. Germline V gene lookup returns CDR1 LGHNA and CDR2 YNFKEQ. The CDR3 loop is CASSQDPAGAASDTQYF. The CDR3 nucleotides are TGTGCCAGCAGCCAAGATCCGGCGGGGGCCGCTTCAGATACGCAGTATTTT.

This chain uses TRBV11-3 with TRBJ2-7, with D perhaps TRBD1 (5 bases). The V end lost 5 bases, the J end lost 2 bases, and 13 bases lay between the germline ends. The CDR3 has 14 amino acids. Germline V gives CDR1 SGHNT, CDR2 YENEEA. CDR3 bases: TGTGCCAGCAGCGCCTATGACAGCACCTACGAGCAGTACTTC. As protein: CASSAYDSTYEQYF. Looking up the rest from reference TRBV11-3 and TRBJ2-7 gives the full variable domain: EAGVVQSPRYKIIEKKQPVAFWCNPISGHNTLYWYLQNLGQGPELLIRYENEEAVDDSQLPKDRFSAERLKGVDSTLKIQPAELGDSAVYLCASSAYDSTYEQYFGPGTRLTVT.

V usage is TRBV5-6 and J usage is TRBJ2-7; 7 bases agree with TRBD2. This CDR3 is 16 amino acids long. V lost 4 bases and J lost 5; bases outside the gene matches: 15. Germline loops: CDR1 SGHDT, CDR2 YYEEEE. This CDR3 reads CASSQTGLGTGDEQYF. The CDR3 region has the DNA TGTGCCAGCAGCCAGACCGGACTAGGGACGGGCGACGAGCAGTACTTC.

This clone was found once. The chain employs TRBV6-5 and TRBJ2-5; 11 positions match TRBD1. This CDR3 has 16 residues. Germline lookup yields CDR1 MNHEY and CDR2 SVGAGI. V lost 3 bases, J lost 11 bases, and 14 bases stayed unmatched. The CDR3 is CASSYPGTGGPRAQYF. The CDR3 nucleotides read TGTGCCAGCAGTTATCCGGGGACAGGGGGGCCTAGGGCGCAGTACTTC.

The rearrangement uses TRBV7-2 and TRBJ2-1; perhaps TRBD1 as D (5 bases). CDR3 length: 12 residues. Per germline, CDR1 SGHTA and CDR2 FQGNSA. V was clipped by 3 bases and J by 10 bases, with 10 bases between them. CDR3 nucleotides: TGTGCCAGCAGCTTCCGACAGAAGGAGCAGTTCTTC. This encodes CASSFRQKEQFF.

The CDR3 loop reads CASRFSGQREFFGELFF. Written as DNA, the CDR3 is TGTGCCAGTAGATTCTCGGGACAGCGGGAGTTTTTCGGGGAGCTGTTTTTT. The V call is TRBV19, the J call TRBJ2-2, with a possible D match to TRBD2 (8 bases). The germline CDR1 and CDR2 sequences are LNHDA and SQIVND (reference sequence). The CDR3 extends over 17 amino acids. V was cut by 6 bases and J by 7 bases, with 24 bases left in between.

Only one count was recorded for this clone. This sequence joins TRBV19 and TRBJ2-1, with TRBD1 identical over 8 bases. The CDR3 length is 16 residues. V dropped 2 bases and J dropped 0; count of bases not matched to a gene: 3. The V gene's germline CDR1 is LNHDA and CDR2 SQIVND (reference sequence). Here the CDR3 DNA reads TGTGCCAGTAGTATAAGTACAGGGGGCTCCTACAATGAGCAGTTCTTC. Translated, it gives CASSISTGGSYNEQFF.

This chain links TRBV20-1 with TRBJ1-4; D gene ambiguous. The length of the CDR3 is 11 residues. Trimming stripped 1 base from V and 8 bases from J, with 5 bases between. CDR1 DFQATT and CDR2 SNEGSKA come from the germline V gene (reference sequence). The CDR3 loop reads CSARVREKLFF. Written as DNA, the CDR3 is TGCAGTGCTAGAGTCCGGGAAAAACTGTTTTTT.

The rearrangement joins TRBV6-1 to TRBJ2-7; D is unclear. Germline CDR1 reads MNHNS; CDR2 reads SASEGT. This CDR3 comprises 15 residues. The ends were cut back, 4 bases at V and 1 base at J, with 14 bases in the middle. In DNA, the CDR3 is TGTGCCAGCAGTGTCGGCAAAGCGTCTTCCTACGAGCAGTACTTC. It translates to CASSVGKASSYEQYF.

This chain connects TRBV19 to TRBJ1-2, with a possible D match to TRBD1 (5 bases). The CDR3 totals 13 residues. Germline CDR1 LNHDA, CDR2 SQIVND (reference sequence). V was pared by 9 bases and J by 8 bases, with 19 bases between. CDR3 loop: CARGRGGSEGYTF. The CDR3 DNA reads TGTGCCAGGGGGCGGGGAGGATCTGAGGGCTACACCTTC.

The chain uses TRBV6-4 and TRBJ2-1, with 7 positions matching TRBD2. CDR1 MRHNA and CDR2 SNTAGT come from the germline V gene. Losses at the gene ends were 5 bases for V and 1 base for J; bases not matched to a gene: 11. The CDR3 sequence is 17 residues long. CDR3 DNA sequence: TGTGCCAGCAGTTTGCTAGCGGACACCTTATCCTACAATGAGCAGTTCTTC. This sequence encodes CASSLLADTLSYNEQFF.

The CDR3 spells CAWSVPGTGEQFF. CDR3 sequence (DNA): TGTGCCTGGAGTGTCCCCGGGACAGGTGAGCAGTTCTTC. This chain links TRBV30 with TRBJ2-1, with TRBD1 identical over 8 bases. The CDR3 has 13 residues. Losses at the gene ends were 0 bases for V and 9 bases for J; bases not matched to a gene: 4. The germline gives CDR1 GTSNPN, CDR2 SVGIG (reference sequence).

The V and J genes are TRBV5-4 and TRBJ2-6; D is possibly TRBD1 (6 bases). Trimming took 4 bases from V and 4 from J, leaving 12 bases between them. The CDR3 is made up of 15 amino acids. Germline-derived CDR1 and CDR2 are SGHNT and YYREEE (reference sequence). CDR3 DNA sequence: TGTGCCAGCAGCCAAGAGGGGGTAGGGGCCAACGTCCTGACTTTC. Its protein is CASSQEGVGANVLTF. Filled out from reference TRBV5-4 and TRBJ2-6, the complete variable domain reads ETGVTQSPTHLIKTRGQQVTLRCSSQSGHNTVSWYQQALGQGPQFIFQYYREEENGRGNFPPRFSGLQFPNYSSELNVNALELDDSALYLCASSQEGVGANVLTFGAGSRLTVL.

CDR3 nucleotide sequence: TGTGCCAGCAGTTACTCGACGGGAGCGGATAATTCACCCCTCCACTTT. Protein sequence: CASSYSTGADNSPLHF. V is TRBV6-5 and J is TRBJ1-6; D not certain. The CDR3 length is 16 residues. Germline-derived CDR1 and CDR2 are MNHEY and SVGAGI. The V end was cut by 0 bases, the J end by 5 bases, with 11 bases between.

J is TRBJ2-2 and V is TRBV7-9; D is possibly TRBD2 (6 bases). V was pared by 2 bases and J by 5 bases, with 12 bases between. The CDR3 runs to 15 residues. Per germline, CDR1 SEHNR and CDR2 FQNEAQ (reference sequence). The CDR3 DNA sequence: TGTGCCAGCAGCTTACAATCCGGGACTACCGGGGAGCTGTTTTTT. Protein product: CASSLQSGTTGELFF.

The sample holds one count of this clone. The J gene is TRBJ2-1, the V gene TRBV27, with 9 nucleotides matching TRBD1. This CDR3 contains 15 residues. Germline CDR1 reads MNHEY; CDR2 reads SMNVEV (reference sequence). Trimming cost V 6 bases and J 8 bases; bases outside gene matches: 11. The chain's CDR3 is CASRDLQGAIDEQFF. In DNA form, the CDR3 reads TGTGCCAGCAGGGACTTACAGGGGGCGATCGATGAGCAGTTCTTC.

This clone counts as medium-sized. V is TRBV6-4 and J is TRBJ2-2; the D gene is possibly TRBD2 (5 bases). This CDR3 has 14 residues. CDR1 is MRHNA, CDR2 SNTAGT, per germline. The V and J ends lost 0 bases and 3 bases respectively, with 5 bases between them. DNA of the CDR3: TGTGCCAGCAGTGACTCTAGCGACACCGGGGAGCTGTTTTTT. Translating it yields CASSDSSDTGELFF.

The chain links TRBV7-6 to TRBJ2-1; 7 bases match TRBD1. J lost 0 bases, V lost 1 base, and 3 bases had no gene match. The CDR3 sequence is 16 residues long. The V gene's germline CDR1 is SGHVS and CDR2 FNYEAQ. CDR3 amino acids: CASSLEGDSSYNEQFF. The CDR3 nucleotides are TGTGCCAGCAGCTTAGAAGGGGACAGCTCCTACAATGAGCAGTTCTTC.